Shown below are 10 T cell receptor beta chains from a single sample sequenced in a study of blood T cell repertoires in COVID-19. Libraries were prepared by immunoSEQ multiplex PCR; TCRdb keeps only in-frame clonotypes and omits some of them. The sample lists more than 300,000 clones; almost 90% were seen once. Sequences were obtained from peripheral blood. These receptors came from a woman aged 40 to 50 with COVID-19, enrolled during active disease.

The rearrangement uses TRBV5-1 and TRBJ1-2; 7 positions match TRBD1. CDR3 size: 18 residues. Germline trimming cut 3 bases from V and 4 bases from J; bases unmatched to any gene: 18. Looked up from germline, CDR1 is SGHRS and CDR2 is YFSETQ. The CDR3 reads CASSSPTHQGQSSYGYTF. CDR3 nucleotide sequence: TGCGCCAGCAGCTCACCCACCCACCAGGGACAGTCTAGCTATGGCTACACCTTC.

V is TRBV4-3 and J is TRBJ2-2, with D perhaps matching TRBD2 (6 bases). Germline loops: CDR1 LGHNA, CDR2 YSLEER. The CDR3 covers 18 residues. Trimming shortened V by 0 bases and J by 3 bases, and 17 bases separated the two germline ends. CDR3 residues: CASSQDLWGGSDTGELFF. The CDR3 nucleotides read TGCGCCAGCAGCCAAGATCTGTGGGGAGGCTCGGACACCGGGGAGCTGTTTTTT.

The chain has TRBV11-3 and TRBJ1-2; D is ambiguous. The V end was cut by 0 bases, the J end by 7 bases, with 9 bases between. The CDR3 runs to 13 residues. Per the germline V gene, CDR1 is SGHNT and CDR2 is YENEEA. CDR3 amino acids: CASSLDQYCGYTF. DNA of the CDR3: TGTGCCAGCAGCTTAGATCAGTATTGTGGCTACACCTTC.

This chain uses TRBV7-2 with TRBJ2-7, with 10 positions matching TRBD2. The CDR3 runs 18 residues. CDR1 is SGHTA, CDR2 FQGNSA, per germline. V shed 3 bases, J shed 2 bases, and the junction held 13 bases outside the gene matches. The CDR3 bases are TGTGCCAGCAGCTTGAACCCTAGCGGGGGAGGTGGGGCCTACGAGCAGTACTTC. Residues: CASSLNPSGGGGAYEQYF.

This chain uses TRBV27 with TRBJ1-1; 7 nucleotides align to TRBD1. CDR1 and CDR2 (germline): MNHEY, SMNVEV (reference sequence). CDR3 length: 15 residues. After removal of 3 bases from V and 0 bases from J, the junction contained 4 bases not matched to a gene. CDR3 sequence reads: CASSLDRLMNTEAFF. The CDR3 DNA follows: TGTGCCAGCAGTTTGGACAGGCTCATGAACACTGAAGCTTTCTTT.

The rearrangement uses TRBV27 and TRBJ2-7, with 8 bases identical to TRBD2. The length of the CDR3 is 15 residues. V lost 0 bases and J lost 2; bases outside the gene matches: 3. Germline CDR1 MNHEY, CDR2 SMNVEV (reference sequence). The CDR3 DNA reads as TGTGCCAGCAGTTTATCGCGGGGGGCCGCCTACGAGCAGTACTTC. This sequence encodes CASSLSRGAAYEQYF.

As for this clone: At the DNA level, this CDR3 is encoded by other sequences in the same sample as well. The chain links TRBV12-3 or TRBV12-4 to TRBJ2-5; D gene ambiguous. The CDR3 contains 11 residues. With 2 bases removed from V and 4 bases from J, the gap between germline ends came to 2 bases. CDR3 residues: CASSLRETQYF. The CDR3 coding sequence is TGTGCCAGCAGTTTACGAGAGACCCAGTACTTC.

This chain connects TRBV6-5 to TRBJ1-5; the D gene is possibly TRBD1 (6 bases). The CDR3 extends over 15 amino acids. The V end was cut by 6 bases, the J end by 7 bases, with 19 bases between. CDR1 and CDR2 from the germline V gene are MNHEY and SVGAGI. The CDR3 spells CASRQPGQEGQPQHF. The CDR3 DNA reads TGTGCCAGCAGACAGCCGGGACAAGAGGGACAGCCCCAGCATTTT.

CDR3 sequence (DNA): TGTGCCTGGAGGGTCAGCGGGGGGGCTCGCGCAGATACGCAGTATTTT. The encoded protein is CAWRVSGGARADTQYF. The rearrangement uses TRBV30 and TRBJ2-3; 10 bases agree with TRBD2. Germline V gives CDR1 GTSNPN, CDR2 SVGIG (reference sequence). The CDR3 is 16 residues long. The trim removed 3 bases at V and 4 bases at J, leaving 10 bases unmatched.

The chain couples TRBV18 to TRBJ2-1; 14 positions match TRBD2. Trimming at V came to 3 bases and at J to 6 bases, leaving 1 base not matched to a gene. CDR3 size: 15 residues. The V gene's germline CDR1 is KGHSH and CDR2 LQKENI. The CDR3 region has the DNA TGTGCCAGCTCACCTGGGACTAGCGGGAGCAATGAGCAGTTCTTC. It yields the protein CASSPGTSGSNEQFF. The full variable domain, completed using reference TRBV18 and TRBJ2-1, is NAGVMQNPRHLVRRRGQEARLRCSPMKGHSHVYWYRQLPEEGLKFMVYLQKENIIDESGMPKERFSAEFPKEGPSILRIQQVVRGDSAAYFCASSPGTSGSNEQFFGPGTRLTVL.